These T cell receptor beta chains were read from a single sample in a study of T cell repertoires in cytomegalovirus infection. TCRdb independently ran MiXCR on the reads; one entry per CDR3 protein. The sample records 300,000 to 400,000 distinct CDR3 sequences, about 29% being singletons. These receptors are not linked to any known antigen. The sequencing here drew on cultured PBMCs, taken from culture after CMV antigen stimulation. Receptor source: a human donor in good health (CMV status not recorded). Some clones in this sample may be carry-over from other donors' samples. CDR3s include the opening cysteine and the closing phenylalanine or tryptophan. D genes are given only for firm matches. The size of a clone is reported for some rows only, either as once, few or many, or as a class for expanded clones.

clone_size j_call v_call d_call cdr3_nt cdr3_aa
many TRBJ2-7 TRBV7-2 - TGTGCCAGCAGCCCCATACACCACGAGCAGTACTTC CASSPIHHEQYF
- TRBJ1-1 TRBV7-4 - TGTGCCAGCAGCACCTTGGCGGTCACTGAAGCTTTCTTT CASSTLAVTEAFF
- TRBJ1-4 TRBV15 TRBD1 TGTGCCACCAGCACTCTTCCAGGGGGCGCGCCCATGGATGAAAAACTGTTTTTT CATSTLPGGAPMDEKLFF
- TRBJ1-2 TRBV5-4 - TGTGCCAGCACCCTTACAGGGTCCCATGGCTACACCTTC CASTLTGSHGYTF
few TRBJ1-1 TRBV6-5 TRBD1 TGTGCCAGCAGTTACCCCTCCAACAGGGGGAACACTGAAGCTTTCTTT CASSYPSNRGNTEAFF
- TRBJ1-1 TRBV28 TRBD1 TGTGCCAGCACCTTCCAAGGATACAGGGGGCGCGCGAACACTGAAGCTTTCTTT CASTFQGYRGRANTEAFF
- TRBJ1-4 TRBV7-9 TRBD1 TGTGCCAGCAGCCCGCTGGGACAGCCTAATGAAAAACTGTTTTTT CASSPLGQPNEKLFF
- TRBJ2-7 TRBV20-1 - TGCAGTGCTAGAACCAGCGGGACAGCTTCCTACGAGCAGTACTTC CSARTSGTASYEQYF
few TRBJ1-4 TRBV6-1 - TGTGCCAGCAAACGGGACGTCCTTGAAAAACTGTTTTTT CASKRDVLEKLFF
- TRBJ1-2 TRBV24-1 TRBD1 TGTGCCACCAGTGATCCAACAGGGGACGATGGCTACACCTTC CATSDPTGDDGYTF
many TRBJ1-2 TRBV7-8 - TGTGCCAGCAGCCGTACAAGGGGCAGCGACTATGGCTACACCTTC CASSRTRGSDYGYTF
few TRBJ2-7 TRBV7-2 TRBD2 TGTGCCAGCAGCTCGGGACTAGCTCCCTACGAGCAGTACTTC CASSSGLAPYEQYF
- TRBJ2-7 TRBV6-5 - TGTGCCAGCAGGACGACCGCGTCCTACGAGCAGTACTTC CASRTTASYEQYF
few TRBJ2-1 TRBV25-1 - TGTGCCAGCAGAGGGTCTATTGGGGGAGCCCACGATGAGCAGTTCTTC CASRGSIGGAHDEQFF
few TRBJ1-5 TRBV6-2/TRBV6-3 TRBD1 TGTGCCAGCAGTACGCCCGACAGGGGTGATAGCAATCAGCCCCAGCATTTT CASSTPDRGDSNQPQHF
- TRBJ2-1 TRBV7-2 - TGTGCCAGCAGCCCGTCCTATAGCGGAGGGGCGGATGAGCAGTTCTTC CASSPSYSGGADEQFF
few TRBJ2-7 TRBV7-6 TRBD2 TGTGCCAGCAGCGGAAGCGGGAGGGCCGCCTACGAGCAGTACTTC CASSGSGRAAYEQYF
few TRBJ2-3 TRBV6-1 - TGTGCCAGCGGAAGAGCAGATACGCAGTATTTT CASGRADTQYF
- TRBJ2-5 TRBV12-3/TRBV12-4 - TGTGCCAGCAGTTTAGCGCACAGGCAAGAGACCCAGTACTTC CASSLAHRQETQYF
- TRBJ1-6 TRBV15 TRBD1 TGTGCCACCAGCAGAGGACTAGGACAGGGGCATTCACCCCTCCACTTT CATSRGLGQGHSPLHF
- TRBJ2-2 TRBV9 TRBD1 TGTGCCAGCAGCGTAGGGACAGGGGCGAGGACCGGGGAGCTGTTTTTT CASSVGTGARTGELFF
few TRBJ2-3 TRBV12-5 TRBD1 TGTGCTAGTGGTCCGAAGGACAGGGGAGATACGCAGTATTTT CASGPKDRGDTQYF
few TRBJ2-3 TRBV6-6 TRBD2 TGTGCCAGCAGTTACTCCCGACTAGCGGGGGGCACAGATACGCAGTATTTT CASSYSRLAGGTDTQYF
few TRBJ2-1 TRBV10-3 TRBD2 TGTGCCATCAAGGGGACTAGCGGGAGGGGCTACAATGAGCAGTTCTTC CAIKGTSGRGYNEQFF
- TRBJ2-7 TRBV28 TRBD1 TGTGCCAGCAGTTTGGACAGGGCCCACGAGCAGTACTTC CASSLDRAHEQYF
- TRBJ2-7 TRBV13 TRBD1 TGTGCCAGCAGCTTAGGGACAGGGTATGACGAGCAGTACTTC CASSLGTGYDEQYF
many TRBJ2-7 TRBV28 TRBD2 TGTGCCAGCATCCAGGGGGATAGCGGGAGGGGCGCCTACGAGCAGTACTTC CASIQGDSGRGAYEQYF
- TRBJ2-3 TRBV7-9 TRBD1 TGTGCCAGCAGCTTTTTGGACAGGGGGAGGGACGACGCGCAGTATTTT CASSFLDRGRDDAQYF
- TRBJ2-3 TRBV12-3/TRBV12-4 - TGTGCCACAAGGTTTTACACAGATACGCAGTATTTT CATRFYTDTQYF
- TRBJ1-5 TRBV19 - TGTGCCAGTAGTATCAGGGGAACTAGCAATCAGCCCCAGCATTTT CASSIRGTSNQPQHF
few TRBJ2-7 TRBV6-1 - TGTGCCAGCAGTTCTAAACCGAGGACAGCAACCTACGAGCAGTACTTC CASSSKPRTATYEQYF
few TRBJ2-5 TRBV20-1 TRBD2 TGCAGTGCTAGAGGACTAGCGGGAGCGGAAGAGACCCAGTACTTC CSARGLAGAEETQYF
few TRBJ2-2 TRBV7-9 - TGTGCCAGCCAAAAGACCGGGAGAGGCACCGGGGAGCTGTTTTTT CASQKTGRGTGELFF
- TRBJ1-2 TRBV4-1 - TGCGCCAGCAGCCAAGAATCAGCAGGGATCCATGGCTACACCTTC CASSQESAGIHGYTF
- TRBJ1-1 TRBV7-3 - TGTGCCAGCAGGACCCCCACTGAAGCTTTCTTT CASRTPTEAFF
few TRBJ2-4 TRBV7-8 - TGTGCCAGCAGCTTAGGCCGAAATAAAGCCAAAAACATTCAGTACTTC CASSLGRNKAKNIQYF
- TRBJ1-1 TRBV10-3 - TGTGCCATCAGGAGGGCCGGGAGAAACACTGAAGCTTTCTTT CAIRRAGRNTEAFF
- TRBJ2-7 TRBV5-4 TRBD2 TGTGCCAGCAGCTTGTCCGGTCTAGCGGGTCTTTCCTACGAGCAGTACTTC CASSLSGLAGLSYEQYF
- TRBJ2-5 TRBV7-2 - TGTGCCAGCAGCTTAGCAGGGAGGGACAGGCCCCAAGAGACCCAGTACTTC CASSLAGRDRPQETQYF
few TRBJ1-2 TRBV7-2 - TGTGCCAGCAGCTTACCGCCCCGCCCCTATGGCTACACCTTC CASSLPPRPYGYTF
- TRBJ1-4 TRBV12-3/TRBV12-4 TRBD1 TGTGCCAGCAGTTTAAGGGCAGGGGGAACTAATGAAAAACTGTTTTTT CASSLRAGGTNEKLFF
- TRBJ2-7 TRBV11-2 - TGTGCCAGCAGCTTAGAGGCTCTTCTGCAGTACTTC CASSLEALLQYF
- TRBJ1-2 TRBV20-1 - TGCAGTGCTACTCTAGCTAACTATGGCTACACCTTC CSATLANYGYTF